Reported below is one T cell receptor beta chain. In germline, CDR1 is SEHNR, CDR2 FQNEAQ (reference sequence). The CDR3 has 15 amino acids. V lost 1 base, J lost 6 bases, and 16 bases lay in between. This record comes from a study of blood T cell repertoires in COVID-19. Sequencing was performed with immunoSEQ multiplex PCR; in TCRdb, only in-frame clones are kept and a portion is missing. The sample includes a few hundred thousand clones, approximately 88% of them seen just once. The clonotype comes from a man aged 50-60 years with acute or convalescent COVID-19. The gene calls are TRBV7-9 and TRBJ2-7; D is perhaps TRBD1 (5 bases). Material for sequencing was peripheral blood. In nucleotides, the CDR3 is TGTGCCAGCAGCTTAGGGACACTCCTCAGAGGCGAGCAGTACTTC. Its translation is CASSLGTLLRGEQYF.